This T cell receptor (beta chain) derives from a study of cytomegalovirus exposure and HLA in healthy donors. This clone has just a few counts. Antigen: not known. V gave up 3 bases and J gave up 8 bases; unmatched junction bases: 4. The CDR3 has 12 residues. Per germline, CDR1 SGHNT and CDR2 YYREEE (reference sequence). Primers included in the PCR were 60 Vbeta and 13 Jbeta primers. Clones were read by immunoSEQ multiplex PCR, and TCRdb kept only the in-frame ones, dropping some. In the table there are 120,000 or so clones, roughly 14% of which are singletons. Broader study findings: The study dropped some indistinguishable V segments, TRBV6-2 and TRBV6-3 among them. Specificity for CMV antigens was confirmed in vitro for a few of the CMV-associated chains.

What was sequenced was PBMCs. This TCR came from a young woman in good health and CMV-seronegative. The gene calls are TRBV5-4 and TRBJ1-2; 7 bases are a match to TRBD1. The CDR3 loop is CASSSTGNGYTF. The CDR3 region has the DNA TGTGCCAGCAGCTCGACAGGGAACGGCTACACCTTC.